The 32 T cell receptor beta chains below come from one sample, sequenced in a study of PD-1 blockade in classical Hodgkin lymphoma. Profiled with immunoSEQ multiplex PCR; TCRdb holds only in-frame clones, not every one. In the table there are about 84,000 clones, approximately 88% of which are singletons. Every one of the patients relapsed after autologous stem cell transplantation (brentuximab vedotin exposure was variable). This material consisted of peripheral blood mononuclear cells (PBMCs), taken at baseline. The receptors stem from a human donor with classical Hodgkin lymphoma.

The DNA for the CDR3 is TGTGCCAACTCGCTAGGTACCGGGGAGCTGTTTTTT. This codes for CANSLGTGELFF. This sequence joins TRBV7-2 and TRBJ2-2; D is uncertain. CDR3 length: 12 amino acids. Trimming stripped 10 bases from V and 5 bases from J, with 11 bases between. The V gene's germline CDR1 is SGHTA and CDR2 FQGNSA.

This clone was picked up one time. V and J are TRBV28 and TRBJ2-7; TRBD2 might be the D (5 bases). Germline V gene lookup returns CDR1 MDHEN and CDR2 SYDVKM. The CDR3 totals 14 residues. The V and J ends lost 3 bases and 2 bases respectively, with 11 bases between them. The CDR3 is CASSLDGMPYEQYF. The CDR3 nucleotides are TGTGCCAGCAGTTTGGACGGGATGCCCTACGAGCAGTACTTC.

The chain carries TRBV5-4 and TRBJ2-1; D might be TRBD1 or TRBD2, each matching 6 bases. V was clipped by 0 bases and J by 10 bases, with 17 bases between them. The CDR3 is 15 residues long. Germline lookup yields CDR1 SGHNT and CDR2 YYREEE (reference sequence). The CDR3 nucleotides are TGTGCCAGCAGCTTGGAGGTCCCGGGGGCTGGAGAGCAGTTCTTC. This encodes CASSLEVPGAGEQFF.

For the CDR3, the DNA is TGTGCCAGCAGCCAAGAAGCCCCTGGGAGAGGGCCCCAAGAGACCCAGTACTTC. As protein: CASSQEAPGRGPQETQYF. This sequence joins TRBV14 and TRBJ2-5; D perhaps matches TRBD2 (5 bases). The germline V gene encodes CDR1 SGHDN and CDR2 FVKESK. The ends were cut back, 0 bases at V and 1 base at J, with 18 bases in the middle. The CDR3 contains 18 residues.

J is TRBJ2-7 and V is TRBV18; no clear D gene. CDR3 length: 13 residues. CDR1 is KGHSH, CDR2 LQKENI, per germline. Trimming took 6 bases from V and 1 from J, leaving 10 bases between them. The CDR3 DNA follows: TGTGCCAGCTCGTCCGGGTCATCCTACGAGCAGTACTTC. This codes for CASSSGSSYEQYF.

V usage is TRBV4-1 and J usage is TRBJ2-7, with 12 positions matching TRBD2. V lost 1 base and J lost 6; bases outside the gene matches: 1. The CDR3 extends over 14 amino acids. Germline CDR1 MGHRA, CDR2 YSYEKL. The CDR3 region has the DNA TGCGCCAGCAGCCAAGGACTAGCGGGAGCCGAGCAGTACTTC. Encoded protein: CASSQGLAGAEQYF.

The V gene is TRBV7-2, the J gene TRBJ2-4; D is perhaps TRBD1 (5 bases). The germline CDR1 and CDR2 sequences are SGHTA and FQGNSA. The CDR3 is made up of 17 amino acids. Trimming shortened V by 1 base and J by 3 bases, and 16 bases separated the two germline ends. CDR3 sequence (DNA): TGTGCCAGCAGCTTAGAGGGCAGGGCGGCCCTCAAAAACATTCAGTACTTC. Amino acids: CASSLEGRAALKNIQYF.

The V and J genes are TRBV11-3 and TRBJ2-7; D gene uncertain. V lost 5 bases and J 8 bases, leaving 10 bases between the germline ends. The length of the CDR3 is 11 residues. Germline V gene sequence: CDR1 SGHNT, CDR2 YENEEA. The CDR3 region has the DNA TGTGCCAGCAGCCAAGGAGCCCAGCAGTACTTC. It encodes CASSQGAQQYF. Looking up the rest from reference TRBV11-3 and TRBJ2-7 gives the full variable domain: EAGVVQSPRYKIIEKKQPVAFWCNPISGHNTLYWYLQNLGQGPELLIRYENEEAVDDSQLPKDRFSAERLKGVDSTLKIQPAELGDSAVYLCASSQGAQQYFGPGTRLTVT.

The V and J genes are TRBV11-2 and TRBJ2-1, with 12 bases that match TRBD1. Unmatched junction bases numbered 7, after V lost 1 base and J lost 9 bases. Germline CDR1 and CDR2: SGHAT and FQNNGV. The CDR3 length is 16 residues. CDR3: CASSLVKGQGAGEQFF. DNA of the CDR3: TGTGCCAGCAGCTTAGTTAAGGGACAGGGGGCGGGTGAGCAGTTCTTC.

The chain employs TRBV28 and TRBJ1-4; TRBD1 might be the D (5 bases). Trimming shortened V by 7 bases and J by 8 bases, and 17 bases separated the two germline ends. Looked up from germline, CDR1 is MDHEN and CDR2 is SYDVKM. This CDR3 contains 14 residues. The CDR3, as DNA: TGTGCCAGCACTAGTTTTGGGGCGGGGGAAAAACTGTTTTTT. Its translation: CASTSFGAGEKLFF.

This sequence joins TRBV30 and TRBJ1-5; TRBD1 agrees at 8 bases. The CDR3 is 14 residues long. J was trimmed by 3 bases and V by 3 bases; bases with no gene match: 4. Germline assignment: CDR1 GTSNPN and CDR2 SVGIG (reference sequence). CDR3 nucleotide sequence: TGTGCCTGGAGGGGGACAGGAGACAATCAGCCCCAGCATTTT. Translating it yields CAWRGTGDNQPQHF.

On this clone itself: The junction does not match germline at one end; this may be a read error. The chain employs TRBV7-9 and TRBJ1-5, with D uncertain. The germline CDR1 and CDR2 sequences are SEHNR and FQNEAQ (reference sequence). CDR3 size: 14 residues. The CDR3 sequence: CASNLGGPNQPQHF. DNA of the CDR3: TGTGCCAGCAACTTAGGAGGACCCAATCAGCCCCAGCATTTT.

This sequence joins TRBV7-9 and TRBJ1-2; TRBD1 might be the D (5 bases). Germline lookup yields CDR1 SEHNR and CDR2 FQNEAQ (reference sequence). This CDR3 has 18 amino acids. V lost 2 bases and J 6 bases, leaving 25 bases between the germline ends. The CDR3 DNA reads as TGTGCCAGCAGCTTATATTCGAGCTTGCAGGGAGGGAAGGATGGCTACACCTTC. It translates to CASSLYSSLQGGKDGYTF.

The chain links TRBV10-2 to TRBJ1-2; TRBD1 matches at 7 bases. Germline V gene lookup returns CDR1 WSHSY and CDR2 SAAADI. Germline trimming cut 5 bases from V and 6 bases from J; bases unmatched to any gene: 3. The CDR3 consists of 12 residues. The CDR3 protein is CASSSGGDGYTF. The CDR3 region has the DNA TGCGCCAGCAGTTCAGGGGGAGATGGCTACACCTTC.

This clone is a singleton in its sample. The CDR3 is CAAQGTDTQYF. Here the CDR3 DNA reads TGTGCCGCGCAGGGCACAGATACGCAGTATTTT. The J gene is TRBJ2-3, the V gene TRBV7-9, with D hard to call. Germline CDR1 reads SEHNR; CDR2 reads FQNEAQ (reference sequence). The V gene lost 11 bases and the J gene lost 1 base, with 7 bases spanning the gap. The CDR3 length is 11 residues.

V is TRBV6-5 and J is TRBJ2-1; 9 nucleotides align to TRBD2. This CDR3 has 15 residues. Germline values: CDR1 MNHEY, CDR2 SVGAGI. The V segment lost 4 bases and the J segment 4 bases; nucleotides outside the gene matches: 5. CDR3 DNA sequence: TGTGCCAGCAGTTTTAGCGGGAGCTTTTACAATGAGCAGTTCTTC. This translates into CASSFSGSFYNEQFF.

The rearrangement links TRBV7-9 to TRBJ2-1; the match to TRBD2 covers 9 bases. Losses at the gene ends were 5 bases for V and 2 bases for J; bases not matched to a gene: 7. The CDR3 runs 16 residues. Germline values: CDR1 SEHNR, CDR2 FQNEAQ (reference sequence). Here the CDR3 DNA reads TGTGCCAGCAGCCTGACTAGCGGCCCCCCCTACAATGAGCAGTTCTTC. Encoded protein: CASSLTSGPPYNEQFF.

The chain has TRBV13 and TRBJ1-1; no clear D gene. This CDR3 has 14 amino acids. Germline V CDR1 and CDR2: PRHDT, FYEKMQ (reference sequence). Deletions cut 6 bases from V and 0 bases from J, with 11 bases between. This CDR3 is CASRRVPMNTEAFF. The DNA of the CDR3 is TGTGCCAGCAGGCGGGTGCCAATGAACACTGAAGCTTTCTTT. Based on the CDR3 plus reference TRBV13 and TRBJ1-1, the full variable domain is AAGVIQSPRHLIKEKRETATLKCYPIPRHDTVYWYQQGPGQDPQFLISFYEKMQSDKGSIPDRFSAQQFSDYHSELNMSSLELGDSALYFCASRRVPMNTEAFFGQGTRLTVV.

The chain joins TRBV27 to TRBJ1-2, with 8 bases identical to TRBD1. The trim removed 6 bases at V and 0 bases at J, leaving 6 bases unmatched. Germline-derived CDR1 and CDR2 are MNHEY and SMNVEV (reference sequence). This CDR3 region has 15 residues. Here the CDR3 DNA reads TGTGCCAGCAGCCTCCGACAGGGGACTAACTATGGCTACACCTTC. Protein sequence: CASSLRQGTNYGYTF.

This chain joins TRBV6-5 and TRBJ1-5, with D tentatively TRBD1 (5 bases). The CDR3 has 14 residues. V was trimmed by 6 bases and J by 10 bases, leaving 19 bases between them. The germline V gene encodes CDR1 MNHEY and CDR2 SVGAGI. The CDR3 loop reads CASSRDLTSPPQHF. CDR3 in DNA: TGTGCCAGCAGCCGGGACTTGACTTCACCCCCCCAGCATTTT.

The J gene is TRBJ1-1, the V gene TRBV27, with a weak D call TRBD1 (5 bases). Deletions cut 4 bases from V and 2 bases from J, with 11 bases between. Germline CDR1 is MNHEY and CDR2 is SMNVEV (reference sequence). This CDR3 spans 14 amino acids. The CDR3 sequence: CASSSDTLNTEAFF. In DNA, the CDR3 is TGTGCCAGCAGTTCGGACACCTTAAACACTGAAGCTTTCTTT.

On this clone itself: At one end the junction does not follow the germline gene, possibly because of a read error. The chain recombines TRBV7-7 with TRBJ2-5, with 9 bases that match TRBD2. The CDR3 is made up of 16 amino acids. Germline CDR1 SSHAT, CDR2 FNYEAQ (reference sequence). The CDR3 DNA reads TGTGCTAGCAGCCTCGGCGTGACTAGCGGCCAAGAGACCCAGTACTTC. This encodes CASSLGVTSGQETQYF.

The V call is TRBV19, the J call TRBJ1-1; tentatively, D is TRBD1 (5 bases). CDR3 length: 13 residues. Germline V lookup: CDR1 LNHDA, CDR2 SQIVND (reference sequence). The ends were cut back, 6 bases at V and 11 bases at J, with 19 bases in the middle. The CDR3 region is CASRGTYVSSAFF. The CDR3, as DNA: TGTGCCAGTAGAGGGACCTACGTCTCATCTGCTTTCTTT.

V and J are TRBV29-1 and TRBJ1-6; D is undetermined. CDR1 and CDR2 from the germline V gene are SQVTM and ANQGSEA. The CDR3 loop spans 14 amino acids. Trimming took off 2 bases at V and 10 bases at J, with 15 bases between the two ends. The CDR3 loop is CSVEPLMQDSPLHF. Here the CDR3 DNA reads TGCAGCGTTGAACCCCTTATGCAAGACTCACCCCTCCACTTT.

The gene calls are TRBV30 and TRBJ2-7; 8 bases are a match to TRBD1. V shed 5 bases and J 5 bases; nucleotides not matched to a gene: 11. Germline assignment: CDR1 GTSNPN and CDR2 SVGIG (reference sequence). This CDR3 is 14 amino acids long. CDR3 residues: CAWARQGIWDEQYF. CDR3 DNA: TGTGCCTGGGCTCGACAGGGGATTTGGGACGAGCAGTACTTC.

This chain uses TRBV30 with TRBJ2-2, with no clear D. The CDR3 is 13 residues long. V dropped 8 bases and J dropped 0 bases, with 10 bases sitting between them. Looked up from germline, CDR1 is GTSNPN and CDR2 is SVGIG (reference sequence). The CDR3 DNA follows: TGTGCCCTGAACCAGGCGAACACCGGGGAGCTGTTTTTT. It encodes CALNQANTGELFF.

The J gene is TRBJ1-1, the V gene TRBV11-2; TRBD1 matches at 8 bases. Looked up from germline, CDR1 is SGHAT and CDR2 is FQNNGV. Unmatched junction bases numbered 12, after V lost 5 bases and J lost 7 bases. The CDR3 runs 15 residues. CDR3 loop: CASSPPPGGTNEAFF. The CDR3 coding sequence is TGTGCCAGCAGCCCGCCCCCAGGGGGCACTAATGAAGCTTTCTTT.

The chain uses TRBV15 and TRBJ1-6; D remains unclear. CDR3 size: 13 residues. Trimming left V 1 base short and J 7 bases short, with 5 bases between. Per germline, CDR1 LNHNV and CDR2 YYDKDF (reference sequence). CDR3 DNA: TGTGCCACCAGCAGAGCTAGCAATTCACCCCTCCACTTT. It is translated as CATSRASNSPLHF.

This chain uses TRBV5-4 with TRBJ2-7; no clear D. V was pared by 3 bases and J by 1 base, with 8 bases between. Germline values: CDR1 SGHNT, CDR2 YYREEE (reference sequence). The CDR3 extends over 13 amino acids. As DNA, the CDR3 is TGTGCCAGCAGCTGGCACCAATCCTACGAGCAGTACTTC. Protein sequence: CASSWHQSYEQYF.

CDR3: CATSSSTWATSPKIDNEQFF. The CDR3 DNA is TGTGCCACCAGCAGTTCCACCTGGGCGACTAGCCCTAAAATCGACAATGAGCAGTTCTTC. The V call is TRBV15, the J call TRBJ2-1; TRBD2 agrees at 7 bases. From germline, CDR1 is LNHNV and CDR2 YYDKDF (reference sequence). V was pared by 3 bases and J by 5 bases, with 22 bases of the junction left unmatched. The CDR3 loop spans 20 amino acids. Full variable domain (outside the CDR3, taken from reference TRBV15 and TRBJ2-1): DAMVIQNPRYQVTQFGKPVTLSCSQTLNHNVMYWYQQKSSQAPKLLFHYYDKDFNNEADTPDNFQSRRPNTSFCFLDIRSPGLGDTAMYLCATSSSTWATSPKIDNEQFFGPGTRLTVL.

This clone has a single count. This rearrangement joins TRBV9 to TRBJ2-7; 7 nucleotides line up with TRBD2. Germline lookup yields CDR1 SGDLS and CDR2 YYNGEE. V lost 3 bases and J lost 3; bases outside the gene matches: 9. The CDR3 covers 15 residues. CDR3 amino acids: CASSAAGHSNYEQYF. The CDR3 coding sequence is TGTGCCAGCAGCGCAGCGGGGCATAGCAACTACGAGCAGTACTTC.

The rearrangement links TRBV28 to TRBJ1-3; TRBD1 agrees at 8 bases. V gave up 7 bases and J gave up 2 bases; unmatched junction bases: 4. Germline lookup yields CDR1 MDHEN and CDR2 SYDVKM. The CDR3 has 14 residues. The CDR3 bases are TGTGCCAGCACGAAGACAGGGGCTGGAAACACCATATATTTT. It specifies CASTKTGAGNTIYF.